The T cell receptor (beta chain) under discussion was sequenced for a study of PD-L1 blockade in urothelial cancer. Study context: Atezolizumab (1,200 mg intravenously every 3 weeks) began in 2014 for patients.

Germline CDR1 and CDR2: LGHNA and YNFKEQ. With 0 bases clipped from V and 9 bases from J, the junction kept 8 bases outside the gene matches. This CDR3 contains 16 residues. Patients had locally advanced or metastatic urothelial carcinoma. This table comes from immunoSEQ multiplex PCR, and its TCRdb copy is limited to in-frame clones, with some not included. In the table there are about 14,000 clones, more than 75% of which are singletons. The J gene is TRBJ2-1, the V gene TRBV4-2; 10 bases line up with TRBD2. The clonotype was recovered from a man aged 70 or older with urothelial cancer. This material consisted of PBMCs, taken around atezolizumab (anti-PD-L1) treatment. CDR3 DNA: TGTGCCAGCAGCCAAGACGGGGCTAGCGGGGGCTCTGAGCAGTTCTTC. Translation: CASSQDGASGGSEQFF.